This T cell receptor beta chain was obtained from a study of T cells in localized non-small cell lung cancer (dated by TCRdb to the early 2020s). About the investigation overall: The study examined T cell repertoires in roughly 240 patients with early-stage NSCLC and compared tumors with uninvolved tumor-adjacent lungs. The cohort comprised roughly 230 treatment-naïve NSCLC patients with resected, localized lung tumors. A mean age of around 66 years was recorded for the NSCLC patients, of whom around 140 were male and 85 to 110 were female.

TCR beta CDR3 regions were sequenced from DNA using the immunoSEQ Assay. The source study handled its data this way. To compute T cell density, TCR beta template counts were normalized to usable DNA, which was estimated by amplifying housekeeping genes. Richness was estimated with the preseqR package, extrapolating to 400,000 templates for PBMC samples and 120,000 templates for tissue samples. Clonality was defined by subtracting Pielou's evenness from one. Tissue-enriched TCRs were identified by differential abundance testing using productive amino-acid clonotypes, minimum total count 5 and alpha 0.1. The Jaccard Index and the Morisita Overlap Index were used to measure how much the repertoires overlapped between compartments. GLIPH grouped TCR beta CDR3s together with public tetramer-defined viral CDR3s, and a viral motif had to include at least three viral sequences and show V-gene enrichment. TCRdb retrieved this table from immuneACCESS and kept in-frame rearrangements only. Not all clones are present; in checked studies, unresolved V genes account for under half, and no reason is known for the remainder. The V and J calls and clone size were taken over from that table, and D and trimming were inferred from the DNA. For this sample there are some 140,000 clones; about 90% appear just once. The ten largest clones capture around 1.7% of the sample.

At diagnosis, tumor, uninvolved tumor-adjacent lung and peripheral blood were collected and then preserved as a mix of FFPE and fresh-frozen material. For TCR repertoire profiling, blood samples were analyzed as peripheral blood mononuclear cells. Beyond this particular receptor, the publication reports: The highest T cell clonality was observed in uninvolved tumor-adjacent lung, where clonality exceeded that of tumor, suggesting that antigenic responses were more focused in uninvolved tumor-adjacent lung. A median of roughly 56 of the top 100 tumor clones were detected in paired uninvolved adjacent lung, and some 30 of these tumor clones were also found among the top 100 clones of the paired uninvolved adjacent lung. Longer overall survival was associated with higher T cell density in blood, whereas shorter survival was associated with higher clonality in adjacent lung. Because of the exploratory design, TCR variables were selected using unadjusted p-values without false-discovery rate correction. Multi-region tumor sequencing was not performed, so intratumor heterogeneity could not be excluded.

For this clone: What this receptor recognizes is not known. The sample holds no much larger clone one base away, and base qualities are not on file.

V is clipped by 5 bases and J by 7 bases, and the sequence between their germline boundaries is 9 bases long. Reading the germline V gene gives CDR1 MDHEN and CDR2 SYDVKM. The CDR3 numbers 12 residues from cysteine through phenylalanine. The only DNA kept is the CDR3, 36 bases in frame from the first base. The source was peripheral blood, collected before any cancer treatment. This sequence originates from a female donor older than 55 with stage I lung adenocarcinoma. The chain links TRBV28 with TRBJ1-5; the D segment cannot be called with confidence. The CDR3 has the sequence CASSGGRQPQHF. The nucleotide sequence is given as TGTGCCAGCAGTGGAGGGCGGCAGCCCCAGCATTTT.